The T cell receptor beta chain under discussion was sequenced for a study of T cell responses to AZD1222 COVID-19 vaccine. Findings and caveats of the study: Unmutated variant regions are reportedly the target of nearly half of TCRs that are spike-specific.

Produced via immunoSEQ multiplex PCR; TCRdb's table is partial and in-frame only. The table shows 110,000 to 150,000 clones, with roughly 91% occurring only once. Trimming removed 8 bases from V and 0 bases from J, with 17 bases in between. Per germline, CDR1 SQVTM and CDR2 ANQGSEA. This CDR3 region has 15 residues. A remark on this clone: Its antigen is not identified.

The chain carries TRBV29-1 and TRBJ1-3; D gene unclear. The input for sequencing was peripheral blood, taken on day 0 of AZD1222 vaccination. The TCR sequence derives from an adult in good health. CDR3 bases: TGCAGCTTCCTGAAGTCGGGTGACTCTGGAAACACCATATATTTT. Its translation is CSFLKSGDSGNTIYF.